This paragraph reports one TCR beta chain. Its antigen is not known. The junction had 14 bases not matched to a gene; V was cut back by 8 bases and J by 7 bases. CDR3 length: 14 amino acids. Germline values: CDR1 SGHDT, CDR2 YYEEEE. This sample was included in a study of cytomegalovirus exposure and HLA in healthy donors. Study results and limitations: Compared with the approximately 680-donor mean, an Asian-associated ancestry cluster reportedly had fewer N-insertions, according to a later analysis. The study designated 150 or so TCR beta chains cytomegalovirus-associated.

Primers for the PCR totalled 60 Vbeta and 13 Jbeta. Produced via immunoSEQ multiplex PCR; TCRdb's table is partial and in-frame only. This sample has 150,000 to 200,000 clones; roughly four fifths occur once, and the top ten carry 4.1%. The rearrangement links TRBV5-6 to TRBJ1-2, with 7 bases identical to TRBD1. Sequencing used PBMCs. The sequence came from a man aged 50 to 59 in good health and CMV-seropositive. The CDR3 here is CASTRGEGTSGYTF. In DNA, the CDR3 is TGTGCCAGTACCAGGGGGGAAGGGACAAGTGGCTACACCTTC.